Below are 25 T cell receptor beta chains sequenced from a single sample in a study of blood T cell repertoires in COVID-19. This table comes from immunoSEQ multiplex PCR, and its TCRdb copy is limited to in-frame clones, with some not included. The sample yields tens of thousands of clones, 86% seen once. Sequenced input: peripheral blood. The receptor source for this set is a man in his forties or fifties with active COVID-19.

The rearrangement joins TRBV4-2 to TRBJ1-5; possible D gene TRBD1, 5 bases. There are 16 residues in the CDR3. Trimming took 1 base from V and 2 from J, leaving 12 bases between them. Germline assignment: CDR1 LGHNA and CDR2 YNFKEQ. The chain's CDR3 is CASSQAPGGGNQPQHF. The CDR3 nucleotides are TGTGCCAGCAGCCAAGCCCCGGGGGGGGGCAATCAGCCCCAGCATTTT.

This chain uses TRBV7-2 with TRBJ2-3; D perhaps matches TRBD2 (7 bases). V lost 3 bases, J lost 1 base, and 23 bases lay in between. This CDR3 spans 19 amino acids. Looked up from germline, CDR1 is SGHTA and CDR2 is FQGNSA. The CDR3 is CASSFRGRGGPGGTDTQYF. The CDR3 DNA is TGTGCCAGCAGCTTTCGGGGGCGCGGGGGACCCGGAGGCACAGATACGCAGTATTTT.

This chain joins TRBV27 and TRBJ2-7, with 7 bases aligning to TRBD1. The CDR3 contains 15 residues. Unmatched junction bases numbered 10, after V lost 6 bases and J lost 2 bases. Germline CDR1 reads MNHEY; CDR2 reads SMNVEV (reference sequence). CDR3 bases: TGTGCCAGCAGATCGGACAGGAGTATTCCCTACGAGCAGTACTTC. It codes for CASRSDRSIPYEQYF.

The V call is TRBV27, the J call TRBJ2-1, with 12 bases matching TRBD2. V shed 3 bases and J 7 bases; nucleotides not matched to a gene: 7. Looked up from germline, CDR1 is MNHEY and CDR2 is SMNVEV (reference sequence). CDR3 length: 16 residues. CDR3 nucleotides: TGTGCCAGCAGTTTCCCGCCCGGGACTAGCGGGAATGAGCAGTTCTTC. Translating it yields CASSFPPGTSGNEQFF.

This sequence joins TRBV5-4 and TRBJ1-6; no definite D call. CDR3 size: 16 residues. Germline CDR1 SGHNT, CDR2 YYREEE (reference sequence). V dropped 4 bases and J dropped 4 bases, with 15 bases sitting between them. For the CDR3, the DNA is TGTGCCAGCAGCCTTAACCGGGAGCAATATAATTCACCCCTCCACTTT. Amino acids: CASSLNREQYNSPLHF.

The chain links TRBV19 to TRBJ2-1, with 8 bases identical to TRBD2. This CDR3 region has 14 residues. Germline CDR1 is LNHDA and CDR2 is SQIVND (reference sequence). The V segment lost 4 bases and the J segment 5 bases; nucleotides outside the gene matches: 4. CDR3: CASSSGGRHNEQFF. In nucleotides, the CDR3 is TGTGCCAGTAGTAGTGGCGGGAGGCACAATGAGCAGTTCTTC. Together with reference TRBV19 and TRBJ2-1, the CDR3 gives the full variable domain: DGGITQSPKYLFRKEGQNVTLSCEQNLNHDAMYWYRQDPGQGLRLIYYSQIVNDFQKGDIAEGYSVSREKKESFPLTVTSAQKNPTAFYLCASSSGGRHNEQFFGPGTRLTVL.

The CDR3 sequence: CASSQNAGRTEAFF. For the CDR3, the DNA is TGCGCCAGCAGCCAAAACGCGGGTCGGACTGAAGCTTTCTTT. The chain combines TRBV4-3 with TRBJ1-1; D uncertain. CDR3 length: 14 amino acids. CDR1 is LGHNA and CDR2 is YSLEER in the germline V gene. Trimming left V 2 bases short and J 5 bases short, with 12 bases between.

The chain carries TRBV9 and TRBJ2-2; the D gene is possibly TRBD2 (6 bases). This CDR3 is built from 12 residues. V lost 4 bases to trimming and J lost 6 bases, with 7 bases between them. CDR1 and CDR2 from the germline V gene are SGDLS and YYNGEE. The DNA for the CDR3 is TGTGCCAGCAGCCCGGGGGCCGGGGAGCTGTTTTTT. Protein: CASSPGAGELFF.

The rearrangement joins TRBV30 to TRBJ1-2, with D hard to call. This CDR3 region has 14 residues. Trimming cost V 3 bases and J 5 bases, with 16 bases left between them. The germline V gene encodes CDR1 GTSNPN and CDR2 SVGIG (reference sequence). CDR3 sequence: CAWSRPGRFYGYTF. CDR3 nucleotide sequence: TGTGCCTGGAGCAGACCTGGGAGGTTTTATGGCTACACCTTC.

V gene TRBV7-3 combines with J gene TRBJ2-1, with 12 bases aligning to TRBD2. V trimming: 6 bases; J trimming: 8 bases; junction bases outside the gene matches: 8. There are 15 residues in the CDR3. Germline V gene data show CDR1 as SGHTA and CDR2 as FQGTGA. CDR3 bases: TGTGCCAGCAGGTTGACTAGCGGGGGTACCGATGAGCAGTTCTTC. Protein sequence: CASRLTSGGTDEQFF.

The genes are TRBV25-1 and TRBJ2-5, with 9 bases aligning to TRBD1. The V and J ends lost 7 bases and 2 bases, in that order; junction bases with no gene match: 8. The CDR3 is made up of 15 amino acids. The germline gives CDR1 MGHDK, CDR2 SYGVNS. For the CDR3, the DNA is TGTGCCAGCACTTCCGCCGGGACAGGGCAAGAGACCCAGTACTTC. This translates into CASTSAGTGQETQYF.

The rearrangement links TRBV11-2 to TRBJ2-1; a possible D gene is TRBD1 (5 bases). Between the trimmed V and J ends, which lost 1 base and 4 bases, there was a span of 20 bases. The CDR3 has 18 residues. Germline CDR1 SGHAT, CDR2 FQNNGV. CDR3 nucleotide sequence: TGTGCCAGCAGCTTAGCCGGGCGACAGTCTCGCCTTTACAATGAGCAGTTCTTC. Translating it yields CASSLAGRQSRLYNEQFF.

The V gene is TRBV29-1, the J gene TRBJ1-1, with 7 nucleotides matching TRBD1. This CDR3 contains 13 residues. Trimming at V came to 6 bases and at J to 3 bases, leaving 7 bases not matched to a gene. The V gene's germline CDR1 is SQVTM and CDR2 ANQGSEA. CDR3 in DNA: TGCAGCGTAGCGGGAGGGGGCGACACTGAAGCTTTCTTT. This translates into CSVAGGGDTEAFF.

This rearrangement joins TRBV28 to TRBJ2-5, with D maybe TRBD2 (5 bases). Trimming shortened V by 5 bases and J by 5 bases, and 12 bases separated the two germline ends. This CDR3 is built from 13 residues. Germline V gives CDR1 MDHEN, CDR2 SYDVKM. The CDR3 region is CASSPPGIETQYF. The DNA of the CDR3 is TGTGCCAGCAGTCCCCCGGGGATCGAGACCCAGTACTTC.

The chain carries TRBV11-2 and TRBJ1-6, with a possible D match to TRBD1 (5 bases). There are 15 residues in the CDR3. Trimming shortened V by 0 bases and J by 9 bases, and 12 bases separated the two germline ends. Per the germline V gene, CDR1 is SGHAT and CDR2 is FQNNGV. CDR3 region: CASSLDWQGLSPLHF. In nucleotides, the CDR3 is TGTGCCAGCAGCTTAGATTGGCAGGGCCTTTCACCCCTCCACTTT.

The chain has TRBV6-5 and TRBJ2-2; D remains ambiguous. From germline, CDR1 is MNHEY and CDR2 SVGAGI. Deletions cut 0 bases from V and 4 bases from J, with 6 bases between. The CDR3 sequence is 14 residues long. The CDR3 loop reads CASSYSRTTGELFF. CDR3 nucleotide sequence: TGTGCCAGCAGTTACTCGCGCACCACCGGGGAGCTGTTTTTT.

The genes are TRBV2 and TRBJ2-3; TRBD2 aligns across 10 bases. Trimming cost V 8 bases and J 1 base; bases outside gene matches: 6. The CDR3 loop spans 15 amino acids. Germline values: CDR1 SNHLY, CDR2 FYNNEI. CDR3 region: CASARTSGGTDTQYF. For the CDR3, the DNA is TGTGCCAGCGCAAGGACTAGCGGAGGCACAGATACGCAGTATTTT.

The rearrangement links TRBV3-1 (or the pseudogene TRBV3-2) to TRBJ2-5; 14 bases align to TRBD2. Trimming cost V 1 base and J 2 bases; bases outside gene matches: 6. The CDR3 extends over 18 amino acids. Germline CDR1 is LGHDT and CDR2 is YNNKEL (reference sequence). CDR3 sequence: CASSQGGLAGGLQETQYF. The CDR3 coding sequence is TGTGCCAGCAGCCAAGGCGGACTAGCGGGGGGTCTACAAGAGACCCAGTACTTC.

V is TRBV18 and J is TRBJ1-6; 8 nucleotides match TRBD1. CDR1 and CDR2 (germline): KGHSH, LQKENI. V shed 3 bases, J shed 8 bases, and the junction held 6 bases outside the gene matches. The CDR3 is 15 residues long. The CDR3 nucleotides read TGTGCCAGCTCACCCCGCAGGGGGCTTGATTCACCCCTCCACTTT. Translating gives CASSPRRGLDSPLHF.

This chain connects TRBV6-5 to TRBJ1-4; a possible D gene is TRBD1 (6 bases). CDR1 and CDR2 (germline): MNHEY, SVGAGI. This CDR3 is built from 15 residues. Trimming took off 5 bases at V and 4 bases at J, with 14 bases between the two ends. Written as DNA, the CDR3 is TGTGCCAGCAGTCCACGACAGGTTTTTAATGAAAAACTGTTTTTT. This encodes CASSPRQVFNEKLFF.

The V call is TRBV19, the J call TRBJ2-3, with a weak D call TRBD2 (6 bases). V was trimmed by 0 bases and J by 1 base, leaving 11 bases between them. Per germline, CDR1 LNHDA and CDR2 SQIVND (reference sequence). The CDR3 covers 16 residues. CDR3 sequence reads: CASSIDLWGGTDTQYF. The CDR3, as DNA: TGTGCCAGTAGTATAGATTTGTGGGGGGGCACAGATACGCAGTATTTT. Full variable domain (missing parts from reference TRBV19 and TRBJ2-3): DGGITQSPKYLFRKEGQNVTLSCEQNLNHDAMYWYRQDPGQGLRLIYYSQIVNDFQKGDIAEGYSVSREKKESFPLTVTSAQKNPTAFYLCASSIDLWGGTDTQYFGPGTRLTVL.

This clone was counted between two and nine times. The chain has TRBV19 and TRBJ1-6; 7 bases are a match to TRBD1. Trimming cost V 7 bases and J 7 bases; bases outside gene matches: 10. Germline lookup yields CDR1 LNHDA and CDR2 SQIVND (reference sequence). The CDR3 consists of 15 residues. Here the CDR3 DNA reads TGTGCCAGTACCGTGGACAGGAGTGGAAATTCACCCCTCCACTTT. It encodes CASTVDRSGNSPLHF.

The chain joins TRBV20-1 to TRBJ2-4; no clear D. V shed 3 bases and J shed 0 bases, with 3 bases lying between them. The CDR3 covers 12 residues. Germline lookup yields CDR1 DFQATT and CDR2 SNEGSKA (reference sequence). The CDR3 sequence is CSASLAKNIQYF. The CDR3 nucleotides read TGCAGTGCTAGTCTAGCCAAAAACATTCAGTACTTC.

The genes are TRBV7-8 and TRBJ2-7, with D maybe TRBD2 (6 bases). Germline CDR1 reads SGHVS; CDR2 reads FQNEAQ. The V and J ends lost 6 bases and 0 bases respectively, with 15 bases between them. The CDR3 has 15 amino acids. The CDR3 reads CASRPPRGNSYEQYF. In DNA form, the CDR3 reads TGTGCCAGCAGGCCCCCCCGGGGGAACTCCTACGAGCAGTACTTC.

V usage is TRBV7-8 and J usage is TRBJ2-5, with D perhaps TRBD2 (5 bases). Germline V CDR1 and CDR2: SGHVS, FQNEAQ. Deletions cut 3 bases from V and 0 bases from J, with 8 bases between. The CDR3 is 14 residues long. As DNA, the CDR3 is TGTGCCAGCAGCTTTCGCGGGTACCAAGAGACCCAGTACTTC. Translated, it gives CASSFRGYQETQYF.